The 16 T cell receptor beta chains presented below share a single source sample, sequenced in a study of T cells in Graves' hyperthyroidism and ophthalmopathy. The CDR3 regions of TCR beta were amplified from RNA transcripts. The study used the HTBI primer set for a first-round RT-PCR of the TCR CDR3. TCRdb itself ran the multiplex PCR reads through MiXCR, one entry per CDR3 protein. The table lists 750,000 to 900,000 distinct CDR3 sequences, roughly 37% of them singletons. The sequencing sample was made of blood. These receptors all come from a man between 18 and 35 years old with Graves' hyperthyroidism.

V is TRBV2 and J is TRBJ2-7; the D gene could be TRBD1 or TRBD2 (5 bases each). The CDR3 length is 13 residues. Germline CDR1 is SNHLY and CDR2 is FYNNEI. V was clipped by 6 bases and J by 7 bases, with 16 bases between them. The DNA for the CDR3 is TGTGCCAGCAGAACCGGGACCTCAGGGGAGCAGTACTTC. This encodes CASRTGTSGEQYF.

The V call is TRBV19, the J call TRBJ1-1; no reliable D call. The germline V and J ends were trimmed by 2 bases and 4 bases, with 14 bases remaining between them. Germline CDR1 and CDR2: LNHDA and SQIVND (reference sequence). This CDR3 has 15 amino acids. The CDR3 nucleotides are TGTGCCAGTAGTATAACCGGTGGCGGGCCCACTGAAGCTTTCTTT. It specifies CASSITGGGPTEAFF.

The gene calls are TRBV20-1 and TRBJ2-5; TRBD2 matches at 9 bases. The CDR3 length is 16 residues. V was pared by 0 bases and J by 4 bases, with 9 bases of the junction left unmatched. The germline V gene has CDR1 DFQATT and CDR2 SNEGSKA (reference sequence). In DNA, the CDR3 is TGCAGTGCTAGAGATGGCCAGCGGGGGGAAGGAGAGACCCAGTACTTC. Translated, it gives CSARDGQRGEGETQYF.

This chain links TRBV29-1 with TRBJ2-3, with D possibly called TRBD1 or TRBD2 (5 bases each). The CDR3 is 14 residues long. V lost 7 bases and J 0 bases, leaving 14 bases between the germline ends. Germline V lookup: CDR1 SQVTM, CDR2 ANQGSEA. The DNA of the CDR3 is TGCAGCGAGTCCGGAGAGGGGAGCACAGATACGCAGTATTTT. It encodes CSESGEGSTDTQYF.

The genes are TRBV6-5 and TRBJ2-7; tentatively, D is TRBD2 (6 bases). V was clipped by 7 bases and J by 5 bases, with 15 bases between them. CDR1 and CDR2 from the germline V gene are MNHEY and SVGAGI. The CDR3 extends over 13 amino acids. CDR3 region: CASNGGEPNEQYF. The CDR3 region has the DNA TGTGCCAGCAACGGGGGAGAGCCCAACGAGCAGTACTTC.

The count of this clonotype is one. The chain couples TRBV5-1 to TRBJ2-7; 11 bases fit TRBD1. Germline V CDR1 and CDR2: SGHRS, YFSETQ. There are 16 residues in the CDR3. The V and J ends lost 3 bases and 9 bases, in that order; junction bases with no gene match: 14. CDR3 sequence (DNA): TGCGCCAGCAGCTCCCGGACAGGGGGCGGCTCAACTCCGCAGTACTTC. Residues: CASSSRTGGGSTPQYF. Supplemented by reference TRBV5-1 and TRBJ2-7, the full variable domain reads KAGVTQTPRYLIKTRGQQVTLSCSPISGHRSVSWYQQTPGQGLQFLFEYFSETQRNKGNFPGRFSGRQFSNSRSEMNVSTLELGDSALYLCASSSRTGGGSTPQYFGPGTRLTVT.

For this clonotype: A read error may be the cause here, since a much bigger clone is one base away. This rearrangement joins TRBV9 to TRBJ1-2; D is possibly TRBD1 (6 bases). The CDR3 contains 16 residues. V was clipped by 2 bases and J by 1 base, with 15 bases between them. In germline, CDR1 is SGDLS, CDR2 YYNGEE. DNA of the CDR3: TGTGCCAGCAGCGTGGGGGCAGCCGGAATTAACTATGGCTACACCTTC. Amino acid sequence: CASSVGAAGINYGYTF.

The rearrangement uses TRBV27 and TRBJ1-1; TRBD1 might be the D (6 bases). Germline V CDR1 and CDR2: MNHEY, SMNVEV (reference sequence). Trimming removed 8 bases from V and 2 bases from J, with 12 bases in between. The CDR3 runs to 13 residues. CDR3 in amino acids: CASGTLPNTEAFF. CDR3 in DNA: TGTGCCAGCGGGACACTGCCAAACACTGAAGCTTTCTTT.

This clonotype was recorded at least ten times. V and J are TRBV10-3 and TRBJ2-7, with 10 bases aligning to TRBD1. Germline V gene sequence: CDR1 ENHRY, CDR2 SYGVKD. Trimming cost V 7 bases and J 5 bases; bases outside gene matches: 2. The CDR3 contains 12 residues. Here the CDR3 DNA reads TGTGCCATCACCGGGACAGGGGACGAGCAGTACTTC. Amino acids: CAITGTGDEQYF.

The chain links TRBV4-1 to TRBJ1-5; D may be TRBD1 (6 bases). There are 17 residues in the CDR3. Trimming pared 4 bases from V and 6 bases from J, leaving 22 bases between. CDR1 MGHRA and CDR2 YSYEKL come from the germline V gene. CDR3 coding DNA: TGCGCCAGCAGCCCGGGGCTGAGGCAGGGGTTTACTCAGCCCCAGCATTTT. Its protein is CASSPGLRQGFTQPQHF.

This chain links TRBV2 with TRBJ2-2; D is undetermined. This CDR3 is built from 15 residues. Per the germline V gene, CDR1 is SNHLY and CDR2 is FYNNEI. Trimming took off 6 bases at V and 1 base at J, with 12 bases between the two ends. CDR3 region: CASRARLLNTGELFF. The CDR3, as DNA: TGTGCCAGCAGGGCCCGGCTGTTGAACACCGGGGAGCTGTTTTTT.

This clonotype has just one count. The chain uses TRBV25-1 and TRBJ2-5; D possibly matches TRBD1 or TRBD2 (7 bases each). This CDR3 comprises 14 residues. Trimming left V 7 bases short and J 5 bases short, with 17 bases between. Germline CDR1 MGHDK, CDR2 SYGVNS. For the CDR3, the DNA is TGTGCCAGCAATTCAGGGGGGGCCGGGGAGACCCAGTACTTC. It encodes CASNSGGAGETQYF.

This clonotype was recorded at least ten times. The genes are TRBV20-1 and TRBJ2-7; 10 bases align to TRBD2. CDR1 and CDR2 from the germline V gene are DFQATT and SNEGSKA (reference sequence). CDR3 length: 14 residues. V lost 1 base to trimming and J lost 4 bases; unmatched junction nucleotides: 4. The CDR3 protein is CSARVEREGYEQYF. The CDR3 DNA reads as TGCAGTGCTAGAGTGGAGCGGGAGGGTTACGAGCAGTACTTC.

A few counts support this clonotype. The V and J genes are TRBV4-1 and TRBJ2-7; 8 bases are a match to TRBD2. Losses at the gene ends were 3 bases for V and 5 bases for J; bases not matched to a gene: 3. Germline CDR1 is MGHRA and CDR2 is YSYEKL. CDR3 length: 13 residues. The chain's CDR3 is CASSHAGGDEQYF. CDR3 DNA: TGCGCCAGCAGCCACGCCGGGGGGGACGAGCAGTACTTC.

V gene TRBV12-3 or TRBV12-4 combines with J gene TRBJ1-2; 8 bases map to TRBD1. This CDR3 is 16 amino acids long. Trimming removed 5 bases from V and 4 bases from J; junction bases left unmatched: 12. CDR3 loop: CASSEYSGTGFYGYTF. DNA of the CDR3: TGTGCCAGCAGTGAATATAGTGGGACAGGATTCTATGGCTACACCTTC.

This clonotype came up many times. A much larger clone is a single base away; this may be a read error. The chain couples TRBV2 to TRBJ2-2; no firm D call. Germline V gives CDR1 SNHLY, CDR2 FYNNEI. The CDR3 contains 14 residues. V lost 2 bases and J lost 1, with 5 bases in between. CDR3: CASSERRNTGELFF. The CDR3 DNA sequence: TGTGCCAGCAGTGAAAGGCGGAACACCGGGGAGCTGTTTTTT.